Shown below are 28 T cell receptor beta chains from a single sample sequenced in a study of beta chain features in type 1 diabetes (dated by TCRdb to the late 2010s). Library creation used the immunoSEQ multiplex PCR assay. The entire isolated RNA was reverse transcribed using the High Capacity cDNA Reverse Transcription Kit, and thus expressed TCRB transcripts were sequenced. TCRdb obtained this table from immuneACCESS and retained in-frame rearrangements with V and J assigned. These tables miss some clones; where compared with another copy, unresolved V genes account for less than half of the shortfall, and the remainder is unexplained. The sample table lists around 250,000 clones, 12% to 15% of them with a count of one. Roughly 0.028% of the sample rests with the top ten. Input material: naive CD4+ T cells from blood. The label giving this sample's cell subset or site can be read as: true naive CD4+ T cells. The receptors were sampled from a woman in her thirties or forties in good health.

The chain recombines TRBV7-9 with TRBJ2-3; TRBD2 might be the D (5 bases). Trimming removed 2 bases at V and 2 bases at J, with 11 bases between. Germline V gives CDR1 SEHNR, CDR2 FQNEAQ (reference sequence). The CDR3 extends over 15 amino acids. CDR3 nucleotide sequence: TGTGCCAGCAGCTTAATCGGACTGAACACAGATACGCAGTATTTT. Encoded protein: CASSLIGLNTDTQYF.

The table lists this clone with a few counts. The chain is built from TRBV18 and TRBJ1-1; TRBD1 is a possible D gene (6 bases). CDR3 length: 15 residues. Germline V gene lookup returns CDR1 KGHSH and CDR2 LQKENI. Trimming pared 3 bases from V and 1 base from J, leaving 12 bases between. Written as DNA, the CDR3 is TGTGCCAGCTCACCCAAAGGGGGATCGAACACTGAAGCTTTCTTT. It translates to CASSPKGGSNTEAFF.

This sequence joins TRBV6-4 and TRBJ1-6; 7 bases are shared with TRBD1. The V gene end was trimmed by 6 bases and the J gene end by 9 bases; junction bases not matched to a gene: 11. Germline V CDR1 and CDR2: MRHNA, SNTAGT. There are 15 residues in the CDR3. The CDR3 protein is CASSDRASGGSPLHF. CDR3 in DNA: TGTGCCAGCAGCGACAGGGCGTCCGGGGGTTCACCCCTCCACTTT.

This clone has a handful of counts. The same CDR3 arises from other DNA sequences in this sample as well. V gene TRBV5-1 combines with J gene TRBJ1-6; TRBD1 matches at 11 bases. Unmatched junction bases numbered 2, after V lost 3 bases and J lost 6 bases. CDR1 is SGHRS, CDR2 YFSETQ, per germline. The CDR3 consists of 15 residues. In DNA form, the CDR3 reads TGCGCCAGCAGCTCGGGACAGGGGGTTAATTCACCCCTCCACTTT. It yields the protein CASSSGQGVNSPLHF.

In this sample, this clone turned up a few times. The chain joins TRBV15 to TRBJ2-7; D unresolved. The CDR3 is made up of 16 amino acids. The V end was cut by 0 bases, the J end by 2 bases, with 14 bases between. Per the germline V gene, CDR1 is LNHNV and CDR2 is YYDKDF (reference sequence). The CDR3 DNA reads as TGTGCCACCAGCAGAGATCTGGGTCTCGGAGCCTACGAGCAGTACTTC. It is translated as CATSRDLGLGAYEQYF. The full variable domain, its missing parts supplied by reference TRBV15 and TRBJ2-7, is DAMVIQNPRYQVTQFGKPVTLSCSQTLNHNVMYWYQQKSSQAPKLLFHYYDKDFNNEADTPDNFQSRRPNTSFCFLDIRSPGLGDTAMYLCATSRDLGLGAYEQYFGPGTRLTVT.

This clone came up a few times. The chain has TRBV4-2 and TRBJ2-5, with 8 positions matching TRBD1. Germline values: CDR1 LGHNA, CDR2 YNFKEQ. This CDR3 spans 14 amino acids. V lost 1 base and J lost 2; bases outside the gene matches: 0. CDR3 protein: CASSQGTGQETQYF. The CDR3 region has the DNA TGTGCCAGCAGCCAAGGGACAGGGCAAGAGACCCAGTACTTC.

A note on this clone: Distinct nucleotide sequences in the sample also encode this CDR3. The rearrangement joins TRBV2 to TRBJ1-2; D may be TRBD1 (5 bases). Looked up from germline, CDR1 is SNHLY and CDR2 is FYNNEI. This CDR3 is 13 amino acids long. Trimming removed 3 bases from V and 4 bases from J, with 9 bases in between. This chain's CDR3 is CASSDRGSYGYTF. The CDR3 bases are TGTGCCAGCAGTGATCGGGGGAGCTATGGCTACACCTTC.

This clone has only a few counts. The CDR3 here is CASSSTGDNYGYTF. The CDR3 nucleotides are TGTGCCAGCAGTTCAACAGGGGACAACTATGGCTACACCTTC. The rearrangement uses TRBV6-5 and TRBJ1-2, with 7 bases fitting TRBD1. CDR1 MNHEY and CDR2 SVGAGI come from the germline V gene. CDR3 length equals 14 residues. After removal of 4 bases from V and 2 bases from J, the junction contained 4 bases not matched to a gene.

This clone was counted only a few times. The genes are TRBV12-5 and TRBJ2-1, with D possibly matching TRBD1 (6 bases). Germline V gene data show CDR1 as LGHNT and CDR2 as FRNRAP. The CDR3 has 12 residues. V lost 5 bases, J lost 8 bases, and 10 bases lay in between. The CDR3 nucleotides read TGTGCTAGTGGTCTACAGGGCTATGAGCAGTTCTTC. Translated, it gives CASGLQGYEQFF.

The gene calls are TRBV28 and TRBJ2-5; the match to TRBD2 covers 9 bases. Germline V lookup: CDR1 MDHEN, CDR2 SYDVKM. The CDR3 has 15 residues. Trimming removed 6 bases from V and 4 bases from J; junction bases left unmatched: 9. CDR3 region: CASSPRGGASETQYF. CDR3 coding DNA: TGTGCCAGCAGCCCCCGCGGGGGGGCCTCAGAGACCCAGTACTTC. The variable domain in full, with the rest retrieved from reference TRBV28 and TRBJ2-5, is DVKVTQSSRYLVKRTGEKVFLECVQDMDHENMFWYRQDPGLGLRLIYFSYDVKMKEKGDIPEGYSVSREKKERFSLILESASTNQTSMYLCASSPRGGASETQYFGPGTRLLVL.

J is TRBJ2-1 and V is TRBV6-5, with 9 bases that match TRBD1. This CDR3 region has 15 residues. The germline V gene encodes CDR1 MNHEY and CDR2 SVGAGI. V shed 7 bases, J shed 6 bases, and the junction held 10 bases outside the gene matches. The CDR3 DNA follows: TGTGCCAGCACCCAGGCTGGGACAGGGTCCAATGAGCAGTTCTTC. Translation: CASTQAGTGSNEQFF.

This clone has just a few counts. V gene TRBV19 combines with J gene TRBJ1-2, with 11 bases lining up with TRBD1. In germline, CDR1 is LNHDA, CDR2 SQIVND (reference sequence). The CDR3 length is 16 residues. Germline trimming cut 7 bases from V and 1 base from J; bases unmatched to any gene: 8. In nucleotides, the CDR3 is TGTGCCAGTAATGACCCGGGACAGGGGGATAACTATGGCTACACCTTC. This encodes CASNDPGQGDNYGYTF. The whole variable domain, filled in from reference TRBV19 and TRBJ1-2, reads DGGITQSPKYLFRKEGQNVTLSCEQNLNHDAMYWYRQDPGQGLRLIYYSQIVNDFQKGDIAEGYSVSREKKESFPLTVTSAQKNPTAFYLCASNDPGQGDNYGYTFGSGTRLTVV.

The chain couples TRBV7-2 to TRBJ1-5, with 8 bases identical to TRBD1. This CDR3 is built from 15 residues. Germline loops: CDR1 SGHTA, CDR2 FQGNSA. J gave up 7 bases and V 5 bases, and 10 bases lay outside the gene matches. The CDR3 reads CASSGIRDRPQPQHF. CDR3 DNA: TGTGCCAGCAGCGGAATCCGGGACAGGCCACAGCCCCAGCATTTT.

This CDR3 reads CASSSPGVADTQYF. The CDR3 coding sequence is TGTGCCAGCAGCTCCCCAGGGGTAGCAGATACGCAGTATTTT. The rearrangement links TRBV6-5 to TRBJ2-3; TRBD1 might be the D (6 bases). V was trimmed by 6 bases and J by 4 bases, leaving 14 bases between them. CDR3 length: 14 residues. Germline-derived CDR1 and CDR2 are MNHEY and SVGAGI.

In its sample, this clone was seen a few times. This chain links TRBV6-5 with TRBJ1-2; a possible D gene is TRBD1 (6 bases). CDR1 MNHEY and CDR2 SVGAGI come from the germline V gene. CDR3 size: 15 residues. V was cut by 6 bases and J by 4 bases, with 18 bases left in between. CDR3 coding DNA: TGTGCCAGCAGCGACACCTTGGGACAAGGCTATGGCTACACCTTC. This sequence encodes CASSDTLGQGYGYTF.

This sequence joins TRBV7-2 and TRBJ2-2, with 10 bases identical to TRBD1. The CDR3 covers 17 residues. V shed 3 bases, J shed 1 base, and the junction held 5 bases outside the gene matches. Per the germline V gene, CDR1 is SGHTA and CDR2 is FQGNSA. In DNA, the CDR3 is TGTGCCAGCAGCTTCCCGGGACAGGGGATGAACACCGGGGAGCTGTTTTTT. Its protein product is CASSFPGQGMNTGELFF.

The chain links TRBV5-4 to TRBJ2-7, with TRBD2 matching 7 bases. This CDR3 spans 14 amino acids. Germline V gene data show CDR1 as SGHNT and CDR2 as YYREEE (reference sequence). V shed 2 bases, J shed 5 bases, and the junction held 7 bases outside the gene matches. The CDR3 nucleotides are TGTGCCAGCAGCTTTGGGGGGGATTCCCACGAGCAGTACTTC. Protein product: CASSFGGDSHEQYF.

This chain connects TRBV12-5 to TRBJ2-6; 7 bases map to TRBD1. The CDR3 extends over 16 amino acids. The V and J ends lost 5 bases and 0 bases, in that order; junction bases with no gene match: 4. Looked up from germline, CDR1 is LGHNT and CDR2 is FRNRAP. CDR3 in DNA: TGTGCTAGTGGTCCCTCAGGGGGCTCTGGGGCCAACGTCCTGACTTTC. Its protein product is CASGPSGGSGANVLTF. Full variable domain (missing parts from reference TRBV12-5 and TRBJ2-6): DARVTQTPRHKVTEMGQEVTMRCQPILGHNTVFWYRQTMMQGLELLAYFRNRAPLDDSGMPKDRFSAEMPDATLATLKIQPSEPRDSAVYFCASGPSGGSGANVLTFGAGSRLTVL.

V gene TRBV10-3 combines with J gene TRBJ2-5; a possible D gene is TRBD2 (6 bases). Trimming pared 6 bases from V and 3 bases from J, leaving 8 bases between. CDR3 length: 12 residues. Germline V CDR1 and CDR2: ENHRY, SYGVKD. CDR3 loop: CAIRGGEETQYF. CDR3 DNA sequence: TGTGCCATCAGAGGAGGGGAAGAGACCCAGTACTTC.

This clone was seen a handful of times. This chain links TRBV29-1 with TRBJ1-2; possible D gene TRBD1, 5 bases. With 5 bases removed from V and 0 bases from J, the gap between germline ends came to 13 bases. Germline CDR1 is SQVTM and CDR2 is ANQGSEA. The CDR3 loop spans 14 amino acids. DNA of the CDR3: TGCAGCGTTAACGCAGGGTGGCCTAACTATGGCTACACCTTC. Its protein is CSVNAGWPNYGYTF. The full variable domain, rest sourced from reference TRBV29-1 and TRBJ1-2, is SAVISQKPSRDICQRGTSLTIQCQVDSQVTMMFWYRQQPGQSLTLIATANQGSEATYESGFVIDKFPISRPNLTFSTLTVSNMSPEDSSIYLCSVNAGWPNYGYTFGSGTRLTVV.

The gene calls are TRBV19 and TRBJ1-1, with D possibly matching TRBD1 (6 bases). Between the trimmed V and J ends, which lost 3 bases and 5 bases, there was a span of 10 bases. Germline V gene lookup returns CDR1 LNHDA and CDR2 SQIVND (reference sequence). CDR3 length: 13 amino acids. The DNA for the CDR3 is TGTGCCAGTAGTATGTGGGGGCGAACTGAAGCTTTCTTT. This sequence encodes CASSMWGRTEAFF. The full variable domain, with the rest looked up from reference TRBV19 and TRBJ1-1, is DGGITQSPKYLFRKEGQNVTLSCEQNLNHDAMYWYRQDPGQGLRLIYYSQIVNDFQKGDIAEGYSVSREKKESFPLTVTSAQKNPTAFYLCASSMWGRTEAFFGQGTRLTVV.

This rearrangement joins TRBV19 to TRBJ2-5, with D maybe TRBD1 (7 bases). The last part of the DNA fits TRBJ2-7 better; the J call may be wrong. The CDR3 has 13 amino acids. Germline CDR1 is LNHDA and CDR2 is SQIVND (reference sequence). CDR3 nucleotide sequence: TGTGCCAGTAGTAGGCCAGGGGGGTACGAGCAGTACTTC. Protein product: CASSRPGGYEQYF.

This clone was seen a handful of times. The rearrangement uses TRBV9 and TRBJ2-1; 7 nucleotides align to TRBD2. The CDR3 has 16 residues. The V gene's germline CDR1 is SGDLS and CDR2 YYNGEE. J was trimmed by 2 bases and V by 0 bases; bases with no gene match: 5. The CDR3, as DNA: TGTGCCAGCAGCGTAGCAGGCGGGGGTACCTACAATGAGCAGTTCTTC. Its translation: CASSVAGGGTYNEQFF. Using reference TRBV9 and TRBJ2-1 for the parts outside the CDR3, the full variable domain is DSGVTQTPKHLITATGQRVTLRCSPRSGDLSVYWYQQSLDQGLQFLIQYYNGEERAKGNILERFSAQQFPDLHSELNLSSLELGDSALYFCASSVAGGGTYNEQFFGPGTRLTVL.

This clone was detected only a few times. J is TRBJ2-5 and V is TRBV29-1; 7 bases align to TRBD1. The CDR3 has 17 amino acids. CDR1 SQVTM and CDR2 ANQGSEA come from the germline V gene. Unmatched junction bases numbered 13, after V lost 1 base and J lost 2 bases. CDR3 amino acids: CSVEVGDREASQETQYF. CDR3 DNA: TGCAGCGTTGAAGTCGGGGACAGAGAGGCCTCTCAAGAGACCCAGTACTTC.

This clone showed up just a few times. This chain connects TRBV9 to TRBJ1-2, with a possible D match to TRBD1 (6 bases). Trimming left V 2 bases short and J 1 base short, with 18 bases between. Germline-derived CDR1 and CDR2 are SGDLS and YYNGEE. The CDR3 is 17 amino acids. CDR3 sequence (DNA): TGTGCCAGCAGCGTCGGATACCGGGACAAGATTAACTATGGCTACACCTTC. Translation: CASSVGYRDKINYGYTF.

In its sample, this clone was seen a few times. The J gene is TRBJ2-5, the V gene TRBV29-1, with D possibly being TRBD1 (5 bases). CDR3 length: 12 amino acids. V was shortened by 6 bases and J by 1 base, with 9 bases between the two germline ends. CDR1 and CDR2 (germline): SQVTM, ANQGSEA. CDR3 sequence (DNA): TGCAGCGTAGACAGTTCCCAAGAGACCCAGTACTTC. It yields the protein CSVDSSQETQYF. Looking up the rest from reference TRBV29-1 and TRBJ2-5 gives the full variable domain: SAVISQKPSRDICQRGTSLTIQCQVDSQVTMMFWYRQQPGQSLTLIATANQGSEATYESGFVIDKFPISRPNLTFSTLTVSNMSPEDSSIYLCSVDSSQETQYFGPGTRLLVL.

The chain uses TRBV6-5 and TRBJ1-6; D remains unclear. The V gene lost 4 bases and the J gene lost 4 bases, with 5 bases spanning the gap. Germline V CDR1 and CDR2: MNHEY, SVGAGI. The CDR3 runs 13 residues. DNA for the CDR3: TGTGCCAGCAGTTGGAGTTATAATTCACCCCTCCACTTT. It yields the protein CASSWSYNSPLHF.

This clone has more than one count but fewer than ten. The chain has TRBV5-1 and TRBJ2-5; possibly TRBD2 for D (6 bases). This CDR3 spans 13 amino acids. The germline V and J ends were trimmed by 6 bases and 7 bases, with 16 bases remaining between them. The germline V gene encodes CDR1 SGHRS and CDR2 YFSETQ. CDR3 region: CASTIAVAGTQYF. CDR3 in DNA: TGCGCCAGCACCATAGCGGTGGCAGGGACCCAGTACTTC. Full variable domain (rest looked up from reference TRBV5-1 and TRBJ2-5): KAGVTQTPRYLIKTRGQQVTLSCSPISGHRSVSWYQQTPGQGLQFLFEYFSETQRNKGNFPGRFSGRQFSNSRSEMNVSTLELGDSALYLCASTIAVAGTQYFGPGTRLLVL.